One and the same sample provided the 15 T cell receptor beta chains below, sequenced in a study of T cells after yellow fever vaccination. TCRdb itself ran the 5' RACE reads through MiXCR, one entry per CDR3 protein. The sample shows about 630,000 distinct CDR3 sequences, around 12% of them seen only once. This specimen consisted of PBMCs, obtained on the day of the yellow fever booster vaccination. These receptors were obtained from a man aged 30-40 years who received the YFV17D yellow fever vaccine.

CDR3 protein: CSARGTGDTDTQYF. For the CDR3, the DNA is TGCAGTGCTAGAGGGACAGGTGACACAGATACGCAGTATTTT. This chain links TRBV20-1 with TRBJ2-3; 7 bases line up with TRBD1. The CDR3 has 14 residues. V lost 1 base to trimming and J lost 2 bases; unmatched junction nucleotides: 3. CDR1 is DFQATT, CDR2 SNEGSKA, per germline (reference sequence).

The chain is built from TRBV2 and TRBJ1-2, with D perhaps TRBD1 (6 bases). Deletions cut 2 bases from V and 8 bases from J, with 18 bases between. This CDR3 spans 15 amino acids. In germline, CDR1 is SNHLY, CDR2 FYNNEI. Written as DNA, the CDR3 is TGTGCCAGCAGTGAAAAGAAGGGGACATTCGGAGGCTACACCTTC. This translates into CASSEKKGTFGGYTF.

The rearrangement joins TRBV4-2 to TRBJ2-3, with 9 bases aligning to TRBD2. With 4 bases clipped from V and 3 bases from J, the junction kept 8 bases outside the gene matches. CDR3 size: 16 residues. The germline V gene has CDR1 LGHNA and CDR2 YNFKEQ. CDR3: CASSPPGLAVTDTQYF. Written as DNA, the CDR3 is TGTGCCAGCAGCCCTCCGGGACTAGCAGTTACAGATACGCAGTATTTT.

This clonotype was counted between two and nine times. The chain recombines TRBV19 with TRBJ2-7; D is uncertain. The length of the CDR3 is 13 residues. Germline lookup yields CDR1 LNHDA and CDR2 SQIVND (reference sequence). Trimming cost V 10 bases and J 0 bases, with 13 bases left between them. The CDR3 bases are TGTGCCACCATTTTGGAAGTCTCCTACGAGCAGTACTTC. This codes for CATILEVSYEQYF.

This clonotype was found many times. The rearrangement joins TRBV20-1 to TRBJ2-7, with D hard to call. CDR3 length: 11 amino acids. Germline V gene sequence: CDR1 DFQATT, CDR2 SNEGSKA (reference sequence). V was pared by 3 bases and J by 7 bases, with 10 bases between. The CDR3 DNA sequence: TGCAGTGCTAGTTTTGCTCTGGAGCAGTACTTC. Amino acid sequence: CSASFALEQYF.

This clonotype has a handful of counts. V usage is TRBV30 and J usage is TRBJ2-7; 8 nucleotides agree with TRBD2. CDR3 length: 14 residues. V lost 0 bases and J lost 2; bases outside the gene matches: 3. Germline loops: CDR1 GTSNPN, CDR2 SVGIG (reference sequence). CDR3 sequence (DNA): TGTGCCTGGAGTGTAACCGGGAGGGCCTACGAGCAGTACTTC. Its translation: CAWSVTGRAYEQYF. The full variable domain, rest sourced from reference TRBV30 and TRBJ2-7, is SQTIHQWPATLVQPVGSPLSLECTVEGTSNPNLYWYRQAAGRGLQLLFYSVGIGQISSEVPQNLSASRPQDRQFILSSKKLLLSDSGFYLCAWSVTGRAYEQYFGPGTRLTVT.

This clonotype has a handful of counts. The chain joins TRBV2 to TRBJ2-1, with D possibly TRBD1 on 7 matching bases. V gave up 6 bases and J gave up 8 bases, with 14 bases separating them. This CDR3 spans 13 amino acids. Germline-derived CDR1 and CDR2 are SNHLY and FYNNEI. The CDR3 nucleotides read TGTGCCAGCAGAGGCGACAGGGACTATGAGCAGTTCTTC. This gives the protein CASRGDRDYEQFF.

The J gene is TRBJ2-5, the V gene TRBV14; 9 nucleotides align to TRBD1. The germline gives CDR1 SGHDN, CDR2 FVKESK. After removal of 0 bases from V and 7 bases from J, the junction contained 6 bases not matched to a gene. The CDR3 loop spans 15 amino acids. CDR3 sequence: CASSQDTNRGRTQYF. CDR3 nucleotides: TGTGCCAGCAGCCAAGACACTAACAGGGGGCGGACCCAGTACTTC. Full variable domain (remainder filled in from reference TRBV14 and TRBJ2-5): EAGVTQFPSHSVIEKGQTVTLRCDPISGHDNLYWYRRVMGKEIKFLLHFVKESKQDESGMPNNRFLAERTGGTYSTLKVQPAELEDSGVYFCASSQDTNRGRTQYFGPGTRLLVL.

The V and J genes are TRBV2 and TRBJ2-1; 14 bases agree with TRBD2. CDR3 length equals 15 residues. The trim removed 8 bases at V and 10 bases at J, leaving 10 bases unmatched. CDR1 and CDR2 (germline): SNHLY, FYNNEI. The CDR3 coding sequence is TGTGCCAGCGTCGGACTAGCGGGAGGAGGAGGAGAGCAGTTCTTC. Its translation: CASVGLAGGGGEQFF. Full variable domain (remainder filled in from reference TRBV2 and TRBJ2-1): EPEVTQTPSHQVTQMGQEVILRCVPISNHLYFYWYRQILGQKVEFLVSFYNNEISEKSEIFDDQFSVERPDGSNFTLKIRSTKLEDSAMYFCASVGLAGGGGEQFFGPGTRLTVL.

At least ten counts were recorded for this clonotype. The chain uses TRBV10-2 and TRBJ2-2; 10 bases fit TRBD2. Trimming at V came to 6 bases and at J to 3 bases, leaving 4 bases not matched to a gene. The CDR3 has 15 residues. From germline, CDR1 is WSHSY and CDR2 SAAADI. The CDR3 is CASRLLAGDTGELFF. The CDR3 region has the DNA TGCGCCAGCAGACTGCTAGCGGGAGACACCGGGGAGCTGTTTTTT.

This clonotype was detected many times. The chain is built from TRBV18 and TRBJ2-1; D remains unclear. CDR3 length: 16 residues. V was cut by 4 bases and J by 0 bases, with 13 bases left in between. CDR1 is KGHSH and CDR2 is LQKENI in the germline V gene. The CDR3: CASSQSGISSYNEQFF. The CDR3 DNA follows: TGTGCCAGCTCACAGAGTGGGATAAGCTCCTACAATGAGCAGTTCTTC.

The V gene is TRBV20-1, the J gene TRBJ2-3; TRBD2 might be the D (7 bases). The CDR3 sequence is 13 residues long. Germline loops: CDR1 DFQATT, CDR2 SNEGSKA (reference sequence). V gave up 7 bases and J gave up 1 base, with 12 bases separating them. This CDR3 is CSGGGGRTDTQYF. For the CDR3, the DNA is TGCAGTGGGGGAGGGGGACGCACAGATACGCAGTATTTT.

The CDR3: CASSLEVAYNEQFF. CDR3 sequence (DNA): TGTGCCAGCAGCTTAGAGGTAGCTTACAATGAGCAGTTCTTC. V gene TRBV7-2 combines with J gene TRBJ2-1; D is undetermined. V was trimmed by 1 base and J by 4 bases, leaving 8 bases between them. The CDR3 runs to 14 residues. From germline, CDR1 is SGHTA and CDR2 FQGNSA.

This clonotype was seen a handful of times. CDR3 sequence (DNA): TGTGCCAGCAGCTTAGCGACGGACAGGAAAAACTACGAGCAGTACTTC. Translated, it gives CASSLATDRKNYEQYF. The J gene is TRBJ2-7, the V gene TRBV7-2, with 7 bases lining up with TRBD1. With 0 bases clipped from V and 3 bases from J, the junction kept 8 bases outside the gene matches. CDR3 length: 16 residues. CDR1 is SGHTA, CDR2 FQGNSA, per germline.

V usage is TRBV11-2 and J usage is TRBJ2-5; D unresolved. The germline gives CDR1 SGHAT, CDR2 FQNNGV. Trimming took 3 bases from V and 1 from J, leaving 6 bases between them. CDR3 length: 13 amino acids. CDR3 in DNA: TGTGCCAGCAGCTTTACATCCCAAGAGACCCAGTACTTC. Protein sequence: CASSFTSQETQYF.